This T cell receptor (beta chain) derives from a study of cytomegalovirus exposure and HLA in healthy donors. Study context: Later, an analysis reported that the 95 to 150 validation repertoires had used the same platform as the approximately 600 first-cohort repertoires. Points from the study as a whole: Rare TCR sequences dominated, though some public TCRs recurred in many donors. Specific recognition of CMV antigens was confirmed in vitro for a few chains (all CMV-associated).

Donors came from a validation cohort of 90 to 150 subjects, distinct from the first 666-subject cohort. Note on this clone: The antigen is unknown.

In germline, CDR1 is SGHNT, CDR2 YYREEE (reference sequence). V was clipped by 2 bases and J by 6 bases; unmatched bases: 13. This CDR3 is built from 20 residues. Generated by immunoSEQ multiplex PCR, the TCRdb table keeps only in-frame clones and is missing some. The sample gives approximately 99,000 clones, approximately 85% of which show up once; around 3% is in the top ten. This sequence joins TRBV5-4 and TRBJ2-2; 16 positions match TRBD2. The sample was PBMCs. This TCR came from a woman younger than 30 in good health and CMV-seronegative. CDR3 nucleotides: TGTGCCAGCAGCTTACATCCCGGGACTAGCGGGGGGGCTTTATCCGGGGAGCTGTTTTTT. It translates to CASSLHPGTSGGALSGELFF. The full variable domain, its missing parts supplied by reference TRBV5-4 and TRBJ2-2, is ETGVTQSPTHLIKTRGQQVTLRCSSQSGHNTVSWYQQALGQGPQFIFQYYREEENGRGNFPPRFSGLQFPNYSSELNVNALELDDSALYLCASSLHPGTSGGALSGELFFGEGSRLTVL.